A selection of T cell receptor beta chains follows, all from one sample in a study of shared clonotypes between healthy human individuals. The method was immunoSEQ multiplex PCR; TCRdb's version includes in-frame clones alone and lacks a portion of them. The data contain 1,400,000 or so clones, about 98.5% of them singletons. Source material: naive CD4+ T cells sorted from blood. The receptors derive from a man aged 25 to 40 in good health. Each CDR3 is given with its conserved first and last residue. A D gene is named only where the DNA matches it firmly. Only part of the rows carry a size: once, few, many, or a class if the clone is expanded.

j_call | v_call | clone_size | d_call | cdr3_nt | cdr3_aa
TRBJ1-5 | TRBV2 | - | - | TGTGCCAGCAGGGGACAAAGCAATCAGCCCCAGCATTTT | CASRGQSNQPQHF
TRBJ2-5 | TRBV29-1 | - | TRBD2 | TGCAGCGTTCGGTGGCGGGAGGTACACGGGGAGACCCAGTACTTC | CSVRWREVHGETQYF
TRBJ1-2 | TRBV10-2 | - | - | TGCGCCAGCAGTCCATTTACCGCTGGCTACACCTTC | CASSPFTAGYTF
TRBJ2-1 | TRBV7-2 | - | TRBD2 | TGTGCCAGCAGCACCGGGACTAGCGGCTACAATGAGCAGTTCTTC | CASSTGTSGYNEQFF
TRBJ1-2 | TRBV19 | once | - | TGTGCCAGTAGCCTCAACTATGGCTACACCTTC | CASSLNYGYTF
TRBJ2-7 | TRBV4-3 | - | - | TGCGCCAGCAGCCAAGCCCTCAGCAAAGGGGAGCAGTACTTC | CASSQALSKGEQYF
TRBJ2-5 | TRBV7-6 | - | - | TGTGCCAGCAGCTTAGTTGGTGGTGCCATCGACTTC | CASSLVGGAIDF
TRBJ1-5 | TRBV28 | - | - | TGTGCCAGCAGTTTCCCTGGTCAGCCCCAGCATTTT | CASSFPGQPQHF
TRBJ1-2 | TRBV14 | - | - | TGTGCCAGCAGCCAAGATTGGGACTATGGCTACACCTTC | CASSQDWDYGYTF
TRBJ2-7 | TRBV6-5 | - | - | TGTGCCAGCAGTAAGGGACGGAACTCCTACGAGCAGTACTTC | CASSKGRNSYEQYF
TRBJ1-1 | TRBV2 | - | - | TGTGCCAGCAGTGGGACATCGAAGAACACTGAAGCTTTCTTT | CASSGTSKNTEAFF
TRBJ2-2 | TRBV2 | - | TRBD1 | TGTGCCAGCAGTGGGGACAGCCCCCGAACCGGGGAGCTGTTTTTT | CASSGDSPRTGELFF
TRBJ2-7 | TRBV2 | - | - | TGTGCCAGCACGGGGTTCGGCGAGCAGTACTTC | CASTGFGEQYF
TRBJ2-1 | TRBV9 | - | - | TGTGCCAGCAGCGTAGTCCCACCGGGTGGGGCCGGTTCTTACAATGAGCAGTTCTTC | CASSVVPPGGAGSYNEQFF
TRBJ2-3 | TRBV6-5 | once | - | TGTGCCAGCATTCAGACAGGCACAGATACGCAGTATTTT | CASIQTGTDTQYF
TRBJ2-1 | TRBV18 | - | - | TGTGCCAGCTCACCCCCTTCCGCAAGTGAGTACTTCTCGGATGAGCAGTTCTTC | CASSPPSASEYFSDEQFF
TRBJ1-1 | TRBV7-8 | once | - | TGTGCCAGCAGCTCCCGACGGAACACTGAAGCTTTCTTT | CASSSRRNTEAFF
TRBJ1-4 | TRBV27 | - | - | TGTGCCAGCAGCTCCGCAGGATCGGGTGAAAAACTGTTTTTT | CASSSAGSGEKLFF